Listed below are T cell receptor beta chains from one sample, sequenced in a study of T cells after yellow fever vaccination. TCRdb re-called the 5' RACE reads with MiXCR, one entry per CDR3 protein. The top ten hold 2.5% of the sample, which has approximately 110,000 distinct CDR3 sequences, nearly 7.5% seen once. The sample consisted of CD4+ T cells sorted from PBMCs, taken 10 to 11 days after the first yellow fever vaccination. Receptor source: a man in his late teens or twenties who received the YFV17D yellow fever vaccine. The CDR3 runs from the conserved cysteine through the conserved F or W. A D gene is named only where the DNA matches it firmly. A clone size is listed for some rows: how often the clone was seen (once, few, many), or a class if it is expanded.

.	.	TRBJ2-3	16	TRBV6-5	CASSYSRGRRTDTQYF	TGTGCCAGCAGTTACTCGAGGGGAAGGAGGACAGATACGCAGTATTTT
many	TRBD2	TRBJ2-5	15	TRBV5-1	CASSLGLAGGETQYF	TGTGCCAGCAGTTTGGGCCTAGCGGGTGGGGAGACCCAGTACTTC
few	.	TRBJ2-6	20	TRBV12-3/TRBV12-4	CASSLAPDPLDLGGANVLTF	TGTGCCAGCAGTTTAGCGCCCGATCCCTTGGATTTGGGTGGGGCCAACGTCCTGACTTTC
many	TRBD2	TRBJ2-3	14	TRBV15	CATKLADRTDTQYF	TGTGCCACCAAACTAGCGGATCGCACAGATACGCAGTATTTT
many	.	TRBJ2-2	13	TRBV4-2	CASSQRETGELFF	TGTGCCAGCAGCCAGAGGGAAACCGGGGAGCTGTTTTTT
many	.	TRBJ1-1	13	TRBV18	CASSPALQSEAFF	TGTGCCAGCTCACCCGCCCTACAAAGTGAAGCTTTCTTT
many	.	TRBJ2-7	15	TRBV10-3	CAISESAGSSYEQYF	TGTGCCATCAGTGAGTCCGCAGGTTCTTCCTACGAGCAGTACTTC
many	.	TRBJ1-5	19	TRBV6-2/TRBV6-3	CASSYSRNRYLFRNQPQHF	TGTGCCAGCAGTTACTCGCGGAACAGGTACCTATTCCGCAATCAGCCCCAGCATTTT
many	.	TRBJ2-4	16	TRBV7-2	CASSLGGQGIKNIQYF	TGTGCCAGCAGCTTAGGGGGTCAGGGAATTAAAAACATTCAGTACTTC
many	.	TRBJ1-6	17	TRBV28	CASSLFRTGNYNSPLHF	TGTGCCAGCAGTTTATTTAGGACGGGAAATTACAATTCACCCCTCCACTTT
many	TRBD2	TRBJ2-3	19	TRBV4-3	CASSQRRVASGAITDTQYF	TGCGCCAGCAGCCAACGAAGGGTCGCTAGCGGGGCCATCACAGATACGCAGTATTTT
many	TRBD1	TRBJ1-4	13	TRBV29-1	CSVGTGEGEKLFF	TGCAGCGTTGGGACAGGGGAGGGAGAAAAACTGTTTTTT
.	.	TRBJ1-1	14	TRBV5-6	CASSFGNRDGEAFF	TGTGCCAGCAGCTTCGGGAACCGGGACGGTGAAGCTTTCTTT
many	.	TRBJ2-7	17	TRBV3-1	CASSHPREGISSYEQYF	TGTGCCAGCAGCCATCCCCGTGAAGGGATTAGCTCCTACGAGCAGTACTTC
few	TRBD1	TRBJ1-2	15	TRBV4-2	CASSQDRGDSYGYTF	TGTGCCAGCAGCCAAGATAGGGGGGACAGCTATGGCTACACCTTC
many	.	TRBJ2-3	15	TRBV6-2/TRBV6-3	CASRSDRAGTDTQYF	TGTGCCAGCAGGTCAGACAGGGCGGGAACAGATACGCAGTATTTT
.	.	TRBJ1-4	14	TRBV7-9	CASSLGGANEKLFF	TGTGCCAGCAGCTTGGGGGGCGCAAATGAAAAACTGTTTTTT
many	TRBD1	TRBJ2-7	17	TRBV7-2	CASSGQVKAGSFYEQYF	TGTGCCAGCAGCGGACAGGTGAAGGCTGGATCCTTCTACGAGCAGTACTTC
many	TRBD1	TRBJ1-1	13	TRBV7-2	CASSSNRGTEAFF	TGTGCCAGCAGCTCCAACAGGGGTACAGAAGCTTTCTTT
few	TRBD1	TRBJ1-1	13	TRBV4-2	CASSRQGNTEAFF	TGTGCCAGCAGCCGACAGGGGAACACTGAAGCTTTCTTT
many	TRBD2	TRBJ2-1	16	TRBV5-1	CASSFLKTSGGNEQFF	TGCGCCAGCAGCTTTCTAAAGACTAGCGGGGGGAATGAGCAGTTCTTC
many	.	TRBJ2-3	17	TRBV10-3	CAISESDRDLILDTQYF	TGTGCCATCAGTGAGTCGGACCGGGACCTCATCTTGGATACGCAGTATTTT
few	.	TRBJ2-6	18	TRBV30	CAWSRTREFFYGANVLTF	TGTGCCTGGAGTCGCACCCGGGAGTTCTTCTATGGGGCCAACGTCCTGACTTTC
many	.	TRBJ2-1	14	TRBV9	CASSPDGGYNEQFF	TGTGCCAGCAGCCCCGACGGGGGTTACAATGAGCAGTTCTTC
many	TRBD2	TRBJ2-3	14	TRBV6-2/TRBV6-3	CASSYGTTTDTQYF	TGTGCCAGCAGTTACGGGACTACCACAGATACGCAGTATTTT
many	.	TRBJ2-2	16	TRBV5-5	CASSLYATGEAGELFF	TGTGCCAGCAGCTTGTACGCGACAGGAGAGGCCGGGGAGCTGTTTTTT
.	.	TRBJ1-5	13	TRBV29-1	CSVTETISQPQHF	TGCAGCGTTACCGAGACGATATCGCAGCCCCAGCATTTT
few	TRBD2	TRBJ2-1	18	TRBV5-6	CASSLEASGAYDYNEQFF	TGTGCCAGCAGCTTGGAAGCTAGCGGGGCCTATGACTACAATGAGCAGTTCTTC
.	.	TRBJ1-1	13	TRBV10-3	CAIKGSENTEAFF	TGTGCCATCAAAGGGAGCGAGAACACTGAAGCTTTCTTT
many	.	TRBJ1-1	13	TRBV7-2	CASSRNPNTEAFF	TGTGCCAGCAGCAGAAACCCGAACACTGAAGCTTTCTTT
many	.	TRBJ1-5	15	TRBV11-2	CASSLGYGSNQPQHF	TGTGCCAGCAGCTTAGGGTATGGAAGCAATCAGCCCCAGCATTTT
.	.	TRBJ2-5	16	TRBV4-2	CASSQATGRGVETQYF	TGTGCCAGCAGCCAAGCGACGGGCAGGGGAGTAGAGACCCAGTACTTC
many	TRBD2	TRBJ2-1	14	TRBV2	CASGGLAGGNEQFF	TGTGCCAGCGGGGGACTAGCGGGGGGGAATGAGCAGTTCTTC